Below, 8 T cell receptor beta chains from the same sample are listed, as sequenced in a study of blood T cell repertoires in COVID-19. Assay: immunoSEQ multiplex PCR; the TCRdb copy retains only in-frame clones and omits some. Of 120,000 or so clones listed, around four fifths are singletons. The sequenced sample was peripheral blood. The receptors shown here come from an elderly man with active or convalescent COVID-19.

The chain uses TRBV7-3 and TRBJ2-3; D not resolved. There are 13 residues in the CDR3. Trimming left V 6 bases short and J 0 bases short, with 7 bases between. Germline V CDR1 and CDR2: SGHTA, FQGTGA. For the CDR3, the DNA is TGTGCCAGCAGTCGCACTAGCACAGATACGCAGTATTTT. Protein: CASSRTSTDTQYF. Full variable domain (remainder filled in from reference TRBV7-3 and TRBJ2-3): GAGVSQTPSNKVTEKGKYVELRCDPISGHTALYWYRQSLGQGPEFLIYFQGTGAADDSGLPNDRFFAVRPEGSVSTLKIQRTERGDSAVYLCASSRTSTDTQYFGPGTRLTVL.

The chain couples TRBV19 to TRBJ2-7, with TRBD1 identical over 9 bases. The CDR3 runs 16 residues. J gave up 1 base and V 5 bases, and 9 bases lay outside the gene matches. Germline-derived CDR1 and CDR2 are LNHDA and SQIVND (reference sequence). CDR3 amino acids: CASSGGPGQGSYEQYF. CDR3 DNA: TGTGCCAGTAGTGGAGGACCGGGACAGGGTTCCTACGAGCAGTACTTC. The full variable domain, in which reference TRBV19 and TRBJ2-7 provide the parts outside the CDR3, is DGGITQSPKYLFRKEGQNVTLSCEQNLNHDAMYWYRQDPGQGLRLIYYSQIVNDFQKGDIAEGYSVSREKKESFPLTVTSAQKNPTAFYLCASSGGPGQGSYEQYFGPGTRLTVT.

The gene calls are TRBV27 and TRBJ2-5; perhaps TRBD1 as D (5 bases). Trimming pared 3 bases from V and 4 bases from J, leaving 9 bases between. The CDR3 is 13 residues long. From germline, CDR1 is MNHEY and CDR2 SMNVEV (reference sequence). As DNA, the CDR3 is TGTGCCAGCAGTTTGGGGCTTAGAGAGACCCAGTACTTC. Its protein is CASSLGLRETQYF.

The chain recombines TRBV7-3 with TRBJ1-5; D remains unclear. The CDR3 totals 13 residues. Germline V gene lookup returns CDR1 SGHTA and CDR2 FQGTGA. Trimming shortened V by 5 bases and J by 9 bases, and 14 bases separated the two germline ends. The CDR3 sequence: CASSPDPGGPQHF. The DNA for the CDR3 is TGTGCCAGCAGCCCCGATCCCGGAGGGCCCCAGCATTTT.

This rearrangement joins TRBV6-5 to TRBJ2-7; 10 nucleotides align to TRBD2. Germline V gene data show CDR1 as MNHEY and CDR2 as SVGAGI. The length of the CDR3 is 14 residues. After removal of 5 bases from V and 2 bases from J, the junction contained 3 bases not matched to a gene. CDR3 in amino acids: CASSSLAGAYEQYF. DNA of the CDR3: TGTGCCAGCAGTAGCCTAGCGGGGGCCTACGAGCAGTACTTC.

The chain employs TRBV2 and TRBJ1-1; D unclear. CDR1 is SNHLY, CDR2 FYNNEI, per germline. The CDR3 extends over 12 amino acids. Trimming shortened V by 6 bases and J by 6 bases, and 11 bases separated the two germline ends. This chain's CDR3 is CASRAAFAEAFF. CDR3 bases: TGTGCCAGCAGGGCGGCCTTTGCTGAAGCTTTCTTT.

This chain's CDR3 is CASSAGRDTEAFF. The CDR3 DNA sequence: TGTGCCAGCAGCGCCGGGAGGGACACTGAAGCTTTCTTT. The chain links TRBV7-3 to TRBJ1-1; no reliable D call. Germline assignment: CDR1 SGHTA and CDR2 FQGTGA. This CDR3 is built from 13 residues. V lost 5 bases, J lost 3 bases, and 10 bases lay in between. Using reference TRBV7-3 and TRBJ1-1 for the parts outside the CDR3, the full variable domain is GAGVSQTPSNKVTEKGKYVELRCDPISGHTALYWYRQSLGQGPEFLIYFQGTGAADDSGLPNDRFFAVRPEGSVSTLKIQRTERGDSAVYLCASSAGRDTEAFFGQGTRLTVV.

The V call is TRBV11-2, the J call TRBJ2-7; 13 nucleotides match TRBD2. CDR3 size: 14 residues. Germline V gene sequence: CDR1 SGHAT, CDR2 FQNNGV. Trimming took 5 bases from V and 6 from J; bases not matched to a gene: 4. CDR3 amino acids: CASSPGLAGSEQYF. CDR3 sequence (DNA): TGTGCCAGCAGCCCGGGACTAGCGGGGTCCGAGCAGTACTTC.